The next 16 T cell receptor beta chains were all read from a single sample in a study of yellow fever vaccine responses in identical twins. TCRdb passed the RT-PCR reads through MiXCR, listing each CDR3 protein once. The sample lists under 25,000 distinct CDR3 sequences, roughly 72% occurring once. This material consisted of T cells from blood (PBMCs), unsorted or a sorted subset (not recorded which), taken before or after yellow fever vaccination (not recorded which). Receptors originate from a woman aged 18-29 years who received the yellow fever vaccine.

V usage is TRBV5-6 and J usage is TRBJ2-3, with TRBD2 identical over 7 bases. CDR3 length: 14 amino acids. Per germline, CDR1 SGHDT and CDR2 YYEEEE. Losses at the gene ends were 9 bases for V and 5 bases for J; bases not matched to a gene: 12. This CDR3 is CATSGLAGVDTQYF. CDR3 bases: TGTGCCACCTCGGGACTTGCGGGAGTAGATACGCAGTATTTT.

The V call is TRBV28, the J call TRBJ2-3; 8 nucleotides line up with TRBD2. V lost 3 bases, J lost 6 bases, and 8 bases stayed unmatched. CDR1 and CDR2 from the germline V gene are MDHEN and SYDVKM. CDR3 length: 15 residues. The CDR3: CASSLKVAGWDTQYF. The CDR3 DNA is TGTGCCAGCAGTTTGAAGGTAGCGGGGTGGGATACGCAGTATTTT.

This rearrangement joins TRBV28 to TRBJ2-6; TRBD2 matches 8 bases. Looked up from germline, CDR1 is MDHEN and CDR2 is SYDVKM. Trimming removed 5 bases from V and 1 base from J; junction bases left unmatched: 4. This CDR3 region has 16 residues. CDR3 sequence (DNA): TGTGCCAGCAGTGGACTAGCCCTATCTGGGGCCAACGTCCTGACTTTC. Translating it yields CASSGLALSGANVLTF.

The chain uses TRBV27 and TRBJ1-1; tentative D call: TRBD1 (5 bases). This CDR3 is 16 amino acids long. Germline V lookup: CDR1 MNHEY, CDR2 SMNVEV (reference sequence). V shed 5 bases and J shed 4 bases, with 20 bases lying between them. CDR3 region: CASSPSPQAGGTEAFF. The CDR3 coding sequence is TGTGCCAGCAGTCCATCACCACAGGCTGGAGGCACTGAAGCTTTCTTT.

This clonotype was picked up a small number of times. The CDR3 sequence is CATSRDRGQGADTQYF. CDR3 bases: TGTGCCACCAGCAGAGATAGGGGACAGGGGGCAGATACGCAGTATTTT. This sequence joins TRBV15 and TRBJ2-3, with 11 bases that match TRBD1. Germline CDR1 is LNHNV and CDR2 is YYDKDF (reference sequence). V trimming: 0 bases; J trimming: 4 bases; junction bases outside the gene matches: 3. The CDR3 runs to 16 residues.

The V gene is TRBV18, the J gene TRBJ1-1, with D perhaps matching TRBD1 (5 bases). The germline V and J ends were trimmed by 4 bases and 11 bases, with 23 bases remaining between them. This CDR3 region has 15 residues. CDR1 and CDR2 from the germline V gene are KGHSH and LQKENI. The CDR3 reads CASSQSEGSSLGAFF. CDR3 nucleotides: TGTGCCAGCTCACAATCAGAGGGGTCCTCCTTAGGCGCTTTCTTT.

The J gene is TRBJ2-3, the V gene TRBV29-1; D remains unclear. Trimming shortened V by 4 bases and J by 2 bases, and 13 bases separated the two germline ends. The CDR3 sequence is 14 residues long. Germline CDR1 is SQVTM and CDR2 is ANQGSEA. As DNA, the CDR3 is TGCAGCGTTGTATTCACAATAAACACAGATACGCAGTATTTT. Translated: CSVVFTINTDTQYF.

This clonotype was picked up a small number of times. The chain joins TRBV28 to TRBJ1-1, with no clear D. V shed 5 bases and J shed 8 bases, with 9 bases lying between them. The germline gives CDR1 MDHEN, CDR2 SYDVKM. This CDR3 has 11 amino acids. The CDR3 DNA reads TGTGCCAGCAGTGCTGACGGGGAAGCTTTCTTT. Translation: CASSADGEAFF.

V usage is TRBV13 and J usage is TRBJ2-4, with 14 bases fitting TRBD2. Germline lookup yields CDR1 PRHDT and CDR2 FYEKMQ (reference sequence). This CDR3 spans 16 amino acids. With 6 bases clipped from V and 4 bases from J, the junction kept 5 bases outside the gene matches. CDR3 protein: CASRIGLAGGKNIQYF. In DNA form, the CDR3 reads TGTGCCAGCAGAATAGGACTAGCGGGAGGTAAAAACATTCAGTACTTC.

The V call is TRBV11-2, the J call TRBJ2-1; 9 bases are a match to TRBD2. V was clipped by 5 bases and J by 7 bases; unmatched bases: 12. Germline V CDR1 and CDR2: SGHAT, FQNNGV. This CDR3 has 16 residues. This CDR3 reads CASSKIAGVGRNEQFF. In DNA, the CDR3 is TGTGCCAGCAGCAAAATAGCGGGAGTAGGCCGGAATGAGCAGTTCTTC.

The DNA for the CDR3 is TGTGCCAGCAGTTACGTGGGGATCGGCTATGGCTACACCTTC. It translates to CASSYVGIGYGYTF. The chain carries TRBV6-5 and TRBJ1-2, with no clear D. V shed 2 bases and J shed 4 bases, with 11 bases lying between them. The CDR3 runs 14 residues. Germline V lookup: CDR1 MNHEY, CDR2 SVGAGI.

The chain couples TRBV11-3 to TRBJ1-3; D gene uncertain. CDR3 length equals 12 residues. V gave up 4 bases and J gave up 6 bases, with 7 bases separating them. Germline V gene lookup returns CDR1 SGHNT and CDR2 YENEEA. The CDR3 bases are TGTGCCAGCAGCTCGGACCTAAACACCATATATTTT. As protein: CASSSDLNTIYF.

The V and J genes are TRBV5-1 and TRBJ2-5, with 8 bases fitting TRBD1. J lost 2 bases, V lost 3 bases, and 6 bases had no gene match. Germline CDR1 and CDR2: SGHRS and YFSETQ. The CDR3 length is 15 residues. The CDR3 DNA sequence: TGCGCCAGCAGCTCCAGGGGGCTGAGGCAAGAGACCCAGTACTTC. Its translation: CASSSRGLRQETQYF.

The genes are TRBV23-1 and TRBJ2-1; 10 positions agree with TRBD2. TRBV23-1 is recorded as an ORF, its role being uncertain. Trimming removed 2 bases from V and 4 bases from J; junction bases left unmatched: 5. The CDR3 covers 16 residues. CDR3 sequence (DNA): TGCGCCAGCAGTCAAGCTAGCGGGAGTTTGTACAATGAGCAGTTCTTC. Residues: CASSQASGSLYNEQFF.

Here the CDR3 DNA reads TGTGCCACCAGCAGAGTAGAGGGGAAACATCAGCCCCAGCATTTT. Encoded protein: CATSRVEGKHQPQHF. V usage is TRBV15 and J usage is TRBJ1-5; possibly TRBD1 for D (5 bases). CDR1 LNHNV and CDR2 YYDKDF come from the germline V gene (reference sequence). The V end lost 1 base, the J end lost 5 bases, and 12 bases lay between the germline ends. This CDR3 is built from 15 residues.

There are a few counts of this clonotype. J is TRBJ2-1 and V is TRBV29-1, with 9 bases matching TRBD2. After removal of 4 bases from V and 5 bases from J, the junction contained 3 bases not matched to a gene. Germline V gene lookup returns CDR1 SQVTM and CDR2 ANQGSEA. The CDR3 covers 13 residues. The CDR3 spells CSVVLAGDNEQFF. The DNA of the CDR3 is TGCAGCGTTGTCTTAGCGGGGGACAATGAGCAGTTCTTC.